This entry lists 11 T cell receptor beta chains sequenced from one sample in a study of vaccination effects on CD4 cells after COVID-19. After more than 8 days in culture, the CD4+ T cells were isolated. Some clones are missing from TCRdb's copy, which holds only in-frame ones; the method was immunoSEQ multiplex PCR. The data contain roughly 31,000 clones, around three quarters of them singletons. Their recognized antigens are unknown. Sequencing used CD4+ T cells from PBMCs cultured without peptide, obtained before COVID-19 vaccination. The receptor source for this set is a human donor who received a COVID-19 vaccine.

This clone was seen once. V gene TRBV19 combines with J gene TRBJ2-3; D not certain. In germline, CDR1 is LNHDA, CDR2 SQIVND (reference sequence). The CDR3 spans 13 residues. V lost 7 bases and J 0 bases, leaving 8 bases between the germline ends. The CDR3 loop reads CASKGGSTDTQYF. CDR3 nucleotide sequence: TGTGCCAGTAAAGGCGGTAGCACAGATACGCAGTATTTT.

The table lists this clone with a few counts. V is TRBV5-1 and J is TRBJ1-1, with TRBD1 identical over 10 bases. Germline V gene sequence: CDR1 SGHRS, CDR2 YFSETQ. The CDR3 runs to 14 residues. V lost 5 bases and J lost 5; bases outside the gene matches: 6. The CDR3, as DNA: TGCGCCAGCAGTTACCGGGACAGGGGAACTGAAGCTTTCTTT. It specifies CASSYRDRGTEAFF. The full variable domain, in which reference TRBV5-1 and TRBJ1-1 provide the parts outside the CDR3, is KAGVTQTPRYLIKTRGQQVTLSCSPISGHRSVSWYQQTPGQGLQFLFEYFSETQRNKGNFPGRFSGRQFSNSRSEMNVSTLELGDSALYLCASSYRDRGTEAFFGQGTRLTVV.

Here the CDR3 reads CASGGGFSAGSYTQYF. CDR3 coding DNA: TGTGCCAGCGGTGGGGGGTTTAGCGCCGGGTCCTATACGCAGTATTTT. This chain links TRBV5-6 with TRBJ2-3; the D gene is possibly TRBD2 (6 bases). The V gene lost 7 bases and the J gene lost 7 bases, with 25 bases spanning the gap. CDR1 and CDR2 (germline): SGHDT, YYEEEE. The CDR3 length is 16 residues. The variable domain in full, completed from reference TRBV5-6 and TRBJ2-3, reads DAGVTQSPTHLIKTRGQQVTLRCSPKSGHDTVSWYQQALGQGPQFIFQYYEEEERQRGNFPDRFSGHQFPNYSSELNVNALLLGDSALYLCASGGGFSAGSYTQYFGPGTRLTVL.

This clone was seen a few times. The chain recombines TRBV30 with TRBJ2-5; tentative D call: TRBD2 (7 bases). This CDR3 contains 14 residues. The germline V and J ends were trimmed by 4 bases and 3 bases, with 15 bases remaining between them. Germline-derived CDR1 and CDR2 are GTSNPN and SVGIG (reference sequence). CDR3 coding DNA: TGTGCCTGGAAGTGGGGGCGGGGGAAAGAGACCCAGTACTTC. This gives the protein CAWKWGRGKETQYF.

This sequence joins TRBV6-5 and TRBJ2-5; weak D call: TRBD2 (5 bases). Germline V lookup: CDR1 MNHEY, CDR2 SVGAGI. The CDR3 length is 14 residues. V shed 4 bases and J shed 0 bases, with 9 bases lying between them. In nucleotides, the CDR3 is TGTGCCAGCAGTTTTACGGGATACCAAGAGACCCAGTACTTC. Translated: CASSFTGYQETQYF.

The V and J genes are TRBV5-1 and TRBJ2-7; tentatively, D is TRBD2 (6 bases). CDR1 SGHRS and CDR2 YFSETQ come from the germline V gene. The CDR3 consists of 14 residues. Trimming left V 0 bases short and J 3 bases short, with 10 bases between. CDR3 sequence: CASSLDGGGYEQYF. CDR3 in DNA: TGCGCCAGCAGCTTGGACGGGGGTGGCTACGAGCAGTACTTC.

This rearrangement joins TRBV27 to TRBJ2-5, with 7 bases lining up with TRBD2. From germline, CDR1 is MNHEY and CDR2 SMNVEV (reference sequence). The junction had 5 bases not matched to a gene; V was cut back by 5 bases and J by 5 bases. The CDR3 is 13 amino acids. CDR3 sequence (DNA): TGTGCCAGCAGTCTTAGCGGGTGGGAGACCCAGTACTTC. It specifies CASSLSGWETQYF.

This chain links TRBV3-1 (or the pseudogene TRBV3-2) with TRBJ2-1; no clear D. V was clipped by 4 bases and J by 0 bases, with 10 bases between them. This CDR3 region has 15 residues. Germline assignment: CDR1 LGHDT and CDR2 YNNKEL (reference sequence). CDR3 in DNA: TGTGCCAGCAGCCCCTCCCTTAGCTCCTACAATGAGCAGTTCTTC. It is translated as CASSPSLSSYNEQFF.

The CDR3 coding sequence is TGTGCCAGCAGTTTATCTGCGTTCCGTGGCTACACCTTC. This sequence encodes CASSLSAFRGYTF. The chain uses TRBV12-3 or TRBV12-4 and TRBJ1-2; D gene unclear. Deletions cut 2 bases from V and 7 bases from J, with 11 bases between. There are 13 residues in the CDR3.

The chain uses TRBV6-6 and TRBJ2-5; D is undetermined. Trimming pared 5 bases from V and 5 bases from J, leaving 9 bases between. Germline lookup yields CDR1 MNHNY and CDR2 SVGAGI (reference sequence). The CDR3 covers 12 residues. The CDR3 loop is CASSPSRETQYF. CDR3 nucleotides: TGTGCCAGCAGTCCCTCGAGGGAGACCCAGTACTTC.

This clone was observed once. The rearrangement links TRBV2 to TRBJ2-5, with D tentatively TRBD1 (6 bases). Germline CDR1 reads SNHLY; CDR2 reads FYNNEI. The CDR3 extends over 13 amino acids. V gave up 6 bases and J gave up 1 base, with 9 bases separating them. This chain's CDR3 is CASSHRAQETQYF. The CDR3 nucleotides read TGTGCCAGCAGCCACAGGGCCCAAGAGACCCAGTACTTC.